The present T cell receptor (beta chain) was sequenced within a study of blood T cell repertoires in COVID-19. About the study: PBMCs, B-cell-depleted T cells, or T cells provided the cDNA or gDNA that made up the material.

This CDR3 has 15 residues. CDR1 is SGHTA and CDR2 is FQGNSA in the germline V gene. V shed 1 base, J shed 5 bases, and the junction held 5 bases outside the gene matches. In the original analysis: Reference gene primers were amplified, and this amplification served to estimate nucleated cell counts. The table came from immunoSEQ multiplex PCR; TCRdb's copy has only in-frame clones and leaves some out. That table supplies the V and J calls and clone size; D and trimming were determined from the DNA. This repertoire shows 65,000 to 75,000 clones, roughly 80% found once; its top ten account for more than 9.5%.

The sample comprised peripheral blood. The clonotype originates from a woman over 75 with acute or convalescent COVID-19. The chain employs TRBV7-2 and TRBJ2-1; TRBD2 aligns across 7 bases. The CDR3 nucleotides are TGTGCCAGCAGCTTAGGTGGGGGGGGTCACAATGAGCAGTTCTTC. The encoded protein is CASSLGGGGHNEQFF.